This TCR beta chain was captured in a study of T cell changes during pregnancy in multiple sclerosis. V shed 4 bases, J shed 4 bases, and the junction held 11 bases outside the gene matches. The CDR3 consists of 15 residues. Germline V gene sequence: CDR1 SGHNT, CDR2 YYREEE (reference sequence). TCRdb's copy holds only in-frame clones and misses some; the assay was immunoSEQ multiplex PCR. Here the sample spans 32,000 or so clones, about 89% being singletons. This receptor was obtained from a female donor in good health, enrolled as a control in a pregnancy study. Source: CD4+ T cells from peripheral blood mononuclear cells, taken in the third trimester of pregnancy. The J gene is TRBJ2-7, the V gene TRBV5-4; TRBD1 agrees at 7 bases. CDR3 region: CASSPGGGQSYEQYF. Written as DNA, the CDR3 is TGTGCCAGCAGCCCAGGTGGGGGACAGTCTTACGAGCAGTACTTC.